These T cell receptor beta chains were read from a single sample in a study of blood T cell repertoires in COVID-19. Sequencing was performed with immunoSEQ multiplex PCR; in TCRdb, only in-frame clones are kept and a portion is missing. The repertoire holds approximately 240,000 clones, around nine tenths seen once, with under 2.5% in the top ten. The sequencing input was PBMCs or T cells enriched from blood (not recorded which). The receptor set was obtained from a woman under 30 who had recovered from COVID-19. CDR3s include the opening cysteine and the closing phenylalanine or tryptophan. The D gene is left open where the match is weak. For some rows the clone size is stated as once, few or many, or as a class when expanded; others skip it.

D gene	V gene	J gene	clone size	CDR3 protein	CDR3 DNA
TRBD2	TRBV5-3	TRBJ2-1	NA	CARSLSLAVLIPYNEQFF	TGTGCCAGAAGCTTATCTCTAGCGGTCCTGATCCCCTACAATGAGCAGTTCTTC
NA	TRBV10-1	TRBJ2-3	NA	CASDRISTDTQYF	TGCGCCAGTGACAGAATCAGCACAGATACGCAGTATTTT
NA	TRBV28	TRBJ2-1	NA	CASRSGGSYNEQFF	TGTGCCAGCCGGTCCGGTGGCTCCTACAATGAGCAGTTCTTC
NA	TRBV5-1	TRBJ2-1	NA	CASSLNRQGNEQFF	TGCGCCAGCAGCTTGAATCGGCAGGGGAATGAGCAGTTCTTC
NA	TRBV7-2	TRBJ1-6	once	CASSLGSGGWLSPLHF	TGTGCCAGCAGCTTAGGGTCGGGAGGTTGGTTATCACCCCTCCACTTT
TRBD1	TRBV15	TRBJ2-7	NA	CATSRASQGSEQYF	TGTGCCACCAGCAGAGCTTCACAGGGGAGCGAGCAGTACTTC
NA	TRBV6-5	TRBJ2-2	NA	CASSRSAANTGELFF	TGTGCCAGCAGTCGAAGCGCAGCGAACACCGGGGAGCTGTTTTTT
NA	TRBV3-1/TRBV3-2	TRBJ1-1	NA	CASSQRGMFEAFF	TGTGCCAGCAGCCAACGGGGAATGTTTGAAGCTTTCTTT
TRBD1	TRBV5-8	TRBJ2-5	NA	CASSRDRQETQYF	TGTGCCAGCAGTCGGGACAGACAAGAGACCCAGTACTTC
NA	TRBV5-5	TRBJ1-6	NA	CASSLSLYGTSYNSPLHF	TGTGCCAGCAGCTTGAGTTTGTACGGGACTTCGTATAATTCACCCCTCCACTTT
NA	TRBV7-2	TRBJ1-2	NA	CASSMWLTGGYTF	TGTGCCAGCAGCATGTGGCTTACGGGTGGCTACACCTTC
TRBD2	TRBV27	TRBJ2-3	NA	CASSFRGTSGFPSTDTQYF	TGTGCCAGCAGTTTTCGGGGTACTAGCGGGTTTCCTAGCACAGATACGCAGTATTTT
NA	TRBV7-2	TRBJ2-7	NA	CASSLGGKTYEQYF	TGTGCCAGCAGCTTAGGAGGGAAGACCTACGAGCAGTACTTC
NA	TRBV28	TRBJ2-7	NA	CASSLVPGSGYEQYF	TGTGCCAGCAGTTTGGTTCCAGGGTCGGGCTACGAGCAGTACTTC
TRBD1	TRBV7-9	TRBJ1-2	NA	CASSLQGADGYTF	TGTGCCAGCAGCCTACAGGGGGCCGATGGCTACACCTTC
NA	TRBV3-1/TRBV3-2	TRBJ1-5	NA	CASSHGGASNQPQHF	TGTGCCAGCAGCCACGGAGGCGCTAGCAATCAGCCCCAGCATTTT
NA	TRBV5-4	TRBJ2-2	NA	CASSTRTAGELFF	TGTGCCAGCAGCACTAGGACAGCCGGGGAGCTGTTTTTT
NA	TRBV7-3	TRBJ2-7	NA	CASSLTRSYEQYF	TGTGCCAGCAGCTTAACCCGTAGCTACGAGCAGTACTTC
TRBD2	TRBV5-1	TRBJ2-3	once	CASSLEPGGPKADTQYF	TGCGCCAGCAGCTTGGAACCGGGAGGGCCGAAGGCAGATACGCAGTATTTT
NA	TRBV7-8	TRBJ1-2	once	CASSPTGYGYTF	TGTGCCAGCAGCCCGACAGGCTATGGCTACACCTTC
TRBD2	TRBV6-5	TRBJ2-3	NA	CASSYTLAGDVDTQYF	TGTGCCAGCAGTTACACACTAGCGGGAGATGTAGATACGCAGTATTTT
NA	TRBV28	TRBJ2-5	NA	CASSLEGAQETQYF	TGTGCCAGCAGTTTGGAGGGGGCCCAAGAGACCCAGTACTTC
NA	TRBV7-3	TRBJ2-7	NA	CASSKRLGWEQYF	TGTGCCAGCAGCAAACGCCTAGGCTGGGAGCAGTACTTC
NA	TRBV4-2	TRBJ1-2	NA	CASSQDGPIYRDGYTF	TGTGCCAGCAGCCAAGATGGTCCCATATACAGGGATGGCTACACCTTC
NA	TRBV7-9	TRBJ1-1	NA	CASSQTSPRAFF	TGTGCCAGCAGCCAAACGTCCCCTCGGGCTTTCTTT
TRBD1	TRBV28	TRBJ1-3	NA	CASSDGQGRDF	TGTGCCAGCAGTGACGGACAGGGTAGGGATTTT
TRBD1	TRBV27	TRBJ1-2	NA	CASSTSPGQGLGSGYGYTF	TGTGCCAGCAGTACCTCCCCGGGACAGGGTTTGGGCAGTGGATATGGCTACACCTTC
NA	TRBV6-1	TRBJ1-1	once	CASSEEAAAGHTEAFF	TGTGCCAGCAGTGAAGAGGCAGCCGCAGGCCACACTGAAGCTTTCTTT
NA	TRBV7-3	TRBJ1-2	once	CASSLNSYAASNYGYTF	TGTGCCAGCAGCTTAAACAGCTATGCTGCCTCTAACTATGGCTACACCTTC
TRBD1	TRBV2	TRBJ2-2	once	CASSEAGGQGASGELFF	TGTGCCAGCAGTGAAGCTGGGGGACAGGGGGCCTCCGGGGAGCTGTTTTTT
TRBD2	TRBV10-3	TRBJ2-7	NA	CATGTSGNSYEQYF	TGTGCCACGGGGACTAGCGGGAACTCCTACGAGCAGTACTTC
TRBD1	TRBV27	TRBJ2-5	NA	CASSAGTAFRETQYF	TGTGCCAGCAGTGCTGGGACAGCCTTTAGGGAGACCCAGTACTTC
TRBD1	TRBV2	TRBJ1-3	once	CASRTHGTGAGNTIYF	TGTGCCAGCAGGACACACGGGACAGGGGCAGGAAACACCATATATTTT
NA	TRBV5-6	TRBJ1-5	NA	CASRSGINQPQHF	TGTGCCAGCAGATCAGGGATCAATCAGCCCCAGCATTTT
NA	TRBV9	TRBJ2-6	NA	CASSVGGGSSGANVLTF	TGTGCCAGCAGCGTAGGGGGCGGCAGCTCTGGGGCCAACGTCCTGACTTTC
NA	TRBV29-1	TRBJ1-5	few	CSVVLGSNQPQHF	TGCAGCGTGGTACTCGGGAGCAATCAGCCCCAGCATTTT
TRBD1	TRBV28	TRBJ1-1	NA	CASTRTGQNTEAFF	TGTGCCAGCACTAGGACAGGACAGAACACTGAAGCTTTCTTT
NA	TRBV28	TRBJ2-1	NA	CAIKSPFYSYNEQFF	TGTGCCATAAAATCCCCCTTCTACTCCTACAATGAGCAGTTCTTC
NA	TRBV21-1	TRBJ1-5	NA	CASSKRAGERIRNQPQHF	TGTGCCAGCAGCAAACGGGCAGGGGAACGAATCAGGAATCAGCCCCAGCATTTT
TRBD1	TRBV5-1	TRBJ2-5	NA	CASSGQGSQQETQYF	TGCGCCAGCAGCGGACAGGGTAGTCAACAAGAGACCCAGTACTTC
NA	TRBV19	TRBJ2-1	once	CASMDGSSYNEQFF	TGTGCCAGTATGGACGGGAGCTCCTACAATGAGCAGTTCTTC
TRBD1	TRBV10-1	TRBJ1-2	NA	CASSRDSRYYGYTF	TGCGCCAGCAGCAGGGACAGCCGATACTATGGCTACACCTTC
NA	TRBV28	TRBJ1-5	NA	CASSLLSPYSNQPQHF	TGTGCCAGCAGTTTATTATCCCCGTATAGCAATCAGCCCCAGCATTTT
NA	TRBV29-1	TRBJ2-5	NA	CSVEELAGTQYF	TGCAGCGTTGAGGAACTAGCCGGGACCCAGTACTTC
TRBD1	TRBV5-5	TRBJ2-5	NA	CASSLGDRVGETQYF	TGTGCCAGCAGCTTGGGGGACAGGGTGGGCGAGACCCAGTACTTC
NA	TRBV21-1	TRBJ1-1	NA	CASSKGARASMNTEAFF	TGTGCCAGCAGCAAAGGAGCGCGGGCATCTATGAACACTGAAGCTTTCTTT
NA	TRBV3-1/TRBV3-2	TRBJ1-2	NA	CASSHPTADSPGDYGYTF	TGTGCCAGCAGCCACCCTACGGCCGACAGTCCCGGAGACTATGGCTACACCTTC
NA	TRBV5-1	TRBJ1-1	NA	CASNAGSEWNTEAFF	TGCGCCAGCAACGCCGGTTCGGAGTGGAACACTGAAGCTTTCTTT
TRBD2	TRBV3-1/TRBV3-2	TRBJ2-1	NA	CASSPSRRSGRIHEQFF	TGTGCCAGCAGCCCCTCCCGGAGAAGCGGGAGAATCCATGAGCAGTTCTTC
TRBD2	TRBV5-4	TRBJ2-2	NA	CASSFGTSGTPGTGELFF	TGTGCCAGCAGCTTCGGGACTAGCGGGACCCCGGGCACCGGGGAGCTGTTTTTT
NA	TRBV15	TRBJ1-5	NA	CATSREGRGHQPQHF	TGTGCCACCAGCAGAGAAGGCAGGGGACATCAGCCCCAGCATTTT
TRBD1	TRBV16	TRBJ2-7	NA	CASSQSNRGQYEQYF	TGTGCCAGCAGCCAATCGAACAGGGGCCAATACGAGCAGTACTTC
NA	TRBV18	TRBJ2-7	NA	CASSQFISFSTYEQYF	TGTGCCAGCTCACAGTTTATTAGCTTTTCAACCTACGAGCAGTACTTC
NA	TRBV10-3	TRBJ2-7	NA	CAISPMGRSYEQYF	TGTGCCATCAGTCCCATGGGGAGGTCCTACGAGCAGTACTTC
TRBD1	TRBV28	TRBJ1-5	NA	CASDPGGSNQPQHF	TGTGCCAGTGACCCAGGGGGGAGCAATCAGCCCCAGCATTTT
TRBD1	TRBV11-2	TRBJ1-2	NA	CASSGDSRPDYGYTF	TGTGCCAGCAGTGGGGACAGTCGCCCAGACTATGGCTACACCTTC
NA	TRBV6-6	TRBJ1-5	NA	CASSFAVSNQPQHF	TGTGCCAGCAGTTTTGCGGTGAGCAATCAGCCCCAGCATTTT
NA	TRBV19	TRBJ1-5	NA	CASSPGGEQPQHF	TGTGCCAGTAGCCCGGGGGGCGAGCAGCCCCAGCATTTT